The 21 T cell receptor beta chains reported below all come from one sample, sequenced in a study of T cell repertoires in ileal Crohn's disease. Only in-frame clones appear in the TCRdb table, and some are missing; sequencing was by immunoSEQ multiplex PCR. The profile covers about 8,400 clones, with 80% appearing a single time and about 13% taken by the ten largest. Sequencing used ileal tissue. The receptors here all came from an adult with Crohn's disease.

In this sample, this clone turned up a few times. This chain joins TRBV4-3 and TRBJ1-1; D perhaps matches TRBD1 (6 bases). CDR1 is LGHNA and CDR2 is YSLEER in the germline V gene. The CDR3 runs to 13 residues. V was clipped by 4 bases and J by 2 bases, with 8 bases between them. For the CDR3, the DNA is TGCGCCAGCAGCCGGACAGCTAACACTGAAGCTTTCTTT. Amino acid sequence: CASSRTANTEAFF.

V usage is TRBV6-5 and J usage is TRBJ1-2; D not certain. This CDR3 has 15 residues. Trimming pared 0 bases from V and 0 bases from J, leaving 8 bases between. Germline assignment: CDR1 MNHEY and CDR2 SVGAGI. The CDR3 region is CASSYSGSSNYGYTF. The DNA for the CDR3 is TGTGCCAGCAGTTACTCGGGCAGCTCTAACTATGGCTACACCTTC.

This clone is labeled as medium-sized (0.01 to 0.1%). The chain employs TRBV19 and TRBJ2-2; D might be TRBD2 (6 bases). CDR1 is LNHDA, CDR2 SQIVND, per germline (reference sequence). The CDR3 contains 20 residues. The V end lost 0 bases, the J end lost 3 bases, and 23 bases lay between the germline ends. This CDR3 reads CASSIDGWSAPGGHTGELFF. The CDR3 DNA follows: TGTGCCAGTAGTATAGATGGCTGGAGCGCTCCCGGGGGACACACCGGGGAGCTGTTTTTT. Based on the CDR3 plus reference TRBV19 and TRBJ2-2, the full variable domain is DGGITQSPKYLFRKEGQNVTLSCEQNLNHDAMYWYRQDPGQGLRLIYYSQIVNDFQKGDIAEGYSVSREKKESFPLTVTSAQKNPTAFYLCASSIDGWSAPGGHTGELFFGEGSRLTVL.

By sample fraction, this clone is medium-sized. The chain joins TRBV5-3 to TRBJ1-1, with 7 nucleotides matching TRBD1. TRBV5-3 is an ORF for which the function is uncertain. Trimming at V came to 4 bases and at J to 0 bases, leaving 15 bases not matched to a gene. The CDR3 is 18 amino acids. The CDR3 spells CARSRAGGQRYLNTEAFF. The CDR3 nucleotides are TGTGCCAGAAGCCGTGCGGGGGGACAGCGCTACTTGAACACTGAAGCTTTCTTT.

The J gene is TRBJ2-1, the V gene TRBV6-6; 14 bases map to TRBD2. The germline CDR1 and CDR2 sequences are MNHNY and SVGAGI (reference sequence). The CDR3 is 16 residues long. V was pared by 6 bases and J by 8 bases, with 9 bases of the junction left unmatched. The CDR3 DNA reads as TGTGCCAGCAGGCGACCGACTAGCGGGAGGGTCTATGAGCAGTTCTTC. Residues: CASRRPTSGRVYEQFF.

The V call is TRBV6-1, the J call TRBJ2-1, with 13 bases aligning to TRBD2. This CDR3 is 15 amino acids long. Trimming cost V 1 base and J 6 bases; bases outside gene matches: 0. The germline CDR1 and CDR2 sequences are MNHNS and SASEGT. CDR3 coding DNA: TGTGCCAGCAGTGAAGGGACTAGCGGGAGCAATGAGCAGTTCTTC. It is translated as CASSEGTSGSNEQFF.

This rearrangement joins TRBV7-2 to TRBJ2-2, with unresolved D. The V and J ends lost 8 bases and 8 bases respectively, with 12 bases between them. CDR3 length equals 12 residues. Germline V CDR1 and CDR2: SGHTA, FQGNSA. CDR3 residues: CASRVRVGELFF. The DNA for the CDR3 is TGTGCCAGCCGGGTCCGAGTAGGGGAGCTGTTTTTT.

V gene TRBV5-1 combines with J gene TRBJ1-2, with D uncertain. CDR3 length: 15 residues. Germline V gene data show CDR1 as SGHRS and CDR2 as YFSETQ. Trimming stripped 5 bases from V and 4 bases from J, with 18 bases between. In DNA, the CDR3 is TGCGCCAGCAGTTCCCGCCGCGAAGGCGCCTATGGCTACACCTTC. Amino acids: CASSSRREGAYGYTF.

The table lists this clone with a few counts. This chain joins TRBV28 and TRBJ2-7; D is undetermined. Between the trimmed V and J ends, which lost 2 bases and 6 bases, there was a span of 8 bases. Per germline, CDR1 MDHEN and CDR2 SYDVKM. The CDR3 has 12 residues. This CDR3 reads CASSLKGSEQYF. The DNA of the CDR3 is TGTGCCAGCAGTTTAAAGGGAAGCGAGCAGTACTTC.

The rearrangement uses TRBV7-4 and TRBJ2-1; 12 bases agree with TRBD2. Trimming took 1 base from V and 0 from J; bases not matched to a gene: 7. This CDR3 has 19 amino acids. Germline loops: CDR1 SGHVT, CDR2 SQSDAQ. The DNA of the CDR3 is TGTGCCAGCAGCTTAGGGGGACTAGCGGGCCCTCACTCCTACAATGAGCAGTTCTTC. It codes for CASSLGGLAGPHSYNEQFF. The full variable domain, with the rest looked up from reference TRBV7-4 and TRBJ2-1, is GAGVSQSPRYKVAKRGRDVALRCDSISGHVTLYWYRQTLGQGSEVLTYSQSDAQRDKSGRPSGRFSAERPERSVSTLKIQRTEQGDSAVYLCASSLGGLAGPHSYNEQFFGPGTRLTVL.

The V gene is TRBV19, the J gene TRBJ1-5; possible D gene TRBD1, 6 bases. The CDR3 runs 15 residues. The V and J ends lost 8 bases and 4 bases respectively, with 18 bases between them. Germline CDR1 is LNHDA and CDR2 is SQIVND (reference sequence). The CDR3 sequence: CASGVNQQGNQPQHF. In DNA form, the CDR3 reads TGTGCCAGTGGAGTGAACCAACAGGGAAATCAGCCCCAGCATTTT.

This sequence joins TRBV6-6 and TRBJ1-1; D gene unclear. Germline lookup yields CDR1 MNHNY and CDR2 SVGAGI (reference sequence). The CDR3 runs 14 residues. The V end lost 3 bases, the J end lost 0 bases, and 8 bases lay between the germline ends. As DNA, the CDR3 is TGTGCCAGCAGTTATAGTCCGATGAACACTGAAGCTTTCTTT. It is translated as CASSYSPMNTEAFF.

The chain has TRBV7-9 and TRBJ1-1; D unresolved. CDR1 is SEHNR, CDR2 FQNEAQ, per germline (reference sequence). V lost 7 bases, J lost 5 bases, and 26 bases lay in between. The CDR3 covers 17 residues. The chain's CDR3 is CASIPRWAGSGRTEAFF. The DNA for the CDR3 is TGTGCCAGCATCCCTCGGTGGGCGGGATCCGGGAGGACTGAAGCTTTCTTT. Using reference TRBV7-9 and TRBJ1-1 for the parts outside the CDR3, the full variable domain is DTGVSQNPRHKITKRGQNVTFRCDPISEHNRLYWYRQTLGQGPEFLTYFQNEAQLEKSRLLSDRFSAERPKGSFSTLEIQRTEQGDSAMYLCASIPRWAGSGRTEAFFGQGTRLTVV.

V gene TRBV2 combines with J gene TRBJ2-3; 7 bases match TRBD2. This CDR3 has 14 amino acids. Germline loops: CDR1 SNHLY, CDR2 FYNNEI. The CDR3 spells CADGAGIITDTQYF. CDR3 in DNA: TGTGCGGACGGAGCGGGGATTATCACAGATACGCAGTATTTT.

In this sample, this clone is medium-sized. This chain uses TRBV7-3 with TRBJ2-1, with D uncertain. Trimming removed 2 bases from V and 4 bases from J, with 6 bases in between. Looked up from germline, CDR1 is SGHTA and CDR2 is FQGTGA. The CDR3 sequence is 13 residues long. The CDR3 DNA is TGTGCCAGCAGCTTAGACGGATACAATGAGCAGTTCTTC. Translating gives CASSLDGYNEQFF.

The rearrangement uses TRBV10-3 and TRBJ1-2; 9 nucleotides match TRBD1. The CDR3 length is 14 residues. Germline CDR1 ENHRY, CDR2 SYGVKD. Unmatched junction bases numbered 6, after V lost 6 bases and J lost 4 bases. CDR3 loop: CAISRTGDVYGYTF. In DNA form, the CDR3 reads TGTGCCATCAGCCGGACAGGGGATGTCTATGGCTACACCTTC.

The rearrangement links TRBV6-5 to TRBJ2-5, with D perhaps given as TRBD1 or TRBD2 (6 bases each). The CDR3 sequence is 13 residues long. Germline-derived CDR1 and CDR2 are MNHEY and SVGAGI. V was shortened by 7 bases and J by 6 bases, with 15 bases between the two germline ends. Here the CDR3 reads CASNEGGEQTQYF. In DNA form, the CDR3 reads TGTGCCAGCAACGAGGGGGGAGAACAGACCCAGTACTTC.

This chain uses TRBV18 with TRBJ2-7; D ambiguous. V was shortened by 5 bases and J by 0 bases, with 17 bases between the two germline ends. The CDR3 is 16 amino acids. Germline assignment: CDR1 KGHSH and CDR2 LQKENI. The CDR3 region has the DNA TGTGCCAGCTCAGTCAGACGCTCTCCGGGCTCCTACGAGCAGTACTTC. Translated: CASSVRRSPGSYEQYF.

The chain employs TRBV7-3 and TRBJ2-2, with a weak D call TRBD1 (6 bases). The CDR3 totals 15 residues. In germline, CDR1 is SGHTA, CDR2 FQGTGA. The V end lost 5 bases, the J end lost 2 bases, and 12 bases lay between the germline ends. The CDR3 spells CASSEQGSNTGELFF. CDR3 bases: TGTGCCAGCAGCGAACAGGGCAGCAACACCGGGGAGCTGTTTTTT.

The V gene is TRBV5-1, the J gene TRBJ2-7, with a possible D match to TRBD2 (6 bases). The CDR3 is made up of 17 amino acids. Trimming took 1 base from V and 1 from J, leaving 18 bases between them. CDR1 is SGHRS, CDR2 YFSETQ, per germline. The CDR3 protein is CASSLSSDGLGSYEQYF. CDR3 coding DNA: TGCGCCAGCAGCTTGTCTAGCGACGGGCTAGGATCCTACGAGCAGTACTTC.

A single count supports this clone. The chain joins TRBV5-8 to TRBJ1-2; possible D gene TRBD1, 6 bases. CDR1 is SGHTS, CDR2 YDEGEE, per germline. Trimming took 1 base from V and 4 from J, leaving 20 bases between them. The length of the CDR3 is 17 residues. This chain's CDR3 is CASSLRKGQRAGYGYTF. As DNA, the CDR3 is TGTGCCAGCAGCTTGAGAAAGGGACAAAGGGCTGGCTATGGCTACACCTTC.